A selection of T cell receptor beta chains follows, all from one sample in a study of immune evolution from preneoplasia to lung adenocarcinoma. Some clones are missing from TCRdb's copy, which holds only in-frame ones; the method was immunoSEQ multiplex PCR. The sample includes roughly 3,200 clones, 83% seen only once; the top ten take less than 9.5%. Sequencing was performed on FFPE adjacent normal lung tissue. All receptors come from a person aged 70 to 80 with lung adenocarcinoma. Each CDR3 is given with its conserved first and last residue. A D gene is named only where the DNA matches it firmly. For some rows the clone size is stated as once, few or many, or as a class when expanded; others skip it.

clone size,V gene,J gene,D gene,CDR3 protein,CDR3 DNA
-,TRBV5-6,TRBJ1-2,-,CASSPRGGFYGYTF,TGTGCCAGCAGCCCCCGGGGCGGTTTCTATGGCTACACCTTC
-,TRBV2,TRBJ1-6,TRBD1,CASNGQGGFRNSPLHF,TGTGCCAGCAATGGACAGGGAGGTTTTAGGAATTCACCCCTCCACTTT
-,TRBV28,TRBJ1-5,-,CASSLLNQPQHF,TGTGCCAGCAGCCTGCTTAATCAGCCCCAGCATTTT
-,TRBV5-1,TRBJ2-3,TRBD2,CASSSRLARDTQYF,TGCGCCAGCAGCTCTAGACTAGCGAGAGATACGCAGTATTTT
-,TRBV25-1,TRBJ1-1,-,CASSFGQKAFF,TGTGCCAGCAGTTTCGGGCAGAAAGCTTTCTTT
once,TRBV6-1,TRBJ2-1,TRBD2,CASRVGLAGGVEQFF,TGTGCCAGCAGGGTGGGACTAGCGGGAGGGGTTGAGCAGTTCTTC
few,TRBV11-2,TRBJ2-4,TRBD2,CASSPSLAGGQNIQYF,TGTGCCAGCAGCCCCAGCCTGGCGGGGGGCCAAAACATTCAGTACTTC
-,TRBV2,TRBJ2-1,-,CASWAGGDEQFF,TGTGCCAGCTGGGCGGGTGGCGATGAGCAGTTCTTC
-,TRBV6-1,TRBJ2-2,-,CASSELSGELFF,TGTGCCAGCAGTGAATTAAGTGGGGAGCTGTTTTTT
-,TRBV6-5,TRBJ1-2,-,CASRRTRTVNYGYTF,TGTGCCAGCAGACGCACCAGGACTGTGAACTATGGCTACACCTTC
-,TRBV5-6,TRBJ1-5,-,CAGSLGAQPQHF,TGTGCCGGCAGCTTGGGCGCTCAGCCCCAGCATTTT
-,TRBV11-2,TRBJ1-1,-,CASSLAPQGISEAFF,TGTGCCAGCAGCTTAGCTCCCCAGGGTATATCTGAAGCTTTCTTT
-,TRBV9,TRBJ2-1,-,CASSVTGTHYNEQFF,TGTGCCAGCAGCGTAACGGGGACTCACTACAATGAGCAGTTCTTC
-,TRBV7-9,TRBJ2-1,TRBD2,CASSSPGAGGSYNEQFF,TGTGCCAGCAGCTCCCCAGGGGCGGGAGGGTCCTACAATGAGCAGTTCTTC
-,TRBV30,TRBJ1-4,-,CAWQGPDEKLFF,TGTGCCTGGCAAGGGCCTGATGAAAAACTGTTTTTT
once,TRBV9,TRBJ1-6,TRBD1,CASSVEDRAESPLHF,TGTGCCAGCAGCGTAGAGGACAGGGCGGAATCACCCCTCCACTTT
-,TRBV9,TRBJ2-1,-,CASSVAGSDEQFF,TGTGCCAGCAGCGTCGCGGGGTCAGATGAGCAGTTCTTC
-,TRBV19,TRBJ2-5,-,CASSIGGRPGETQYF,TGTGCCAGTAGTATAGGGGGCAGGCCTGGGGAGACCCAGTACTTC
-,TRBV4-2,TRBJ2-7,-,CASSPPYESYEQYF,TGTGCCAGCAGCCCCCCTTACGAGTCCTACGAGCAGTACTTC
-,TRBV7-3,TRBJ2-5,TRBD1,CASSLGTGLQETQYF,TGTGCCAGCAGCCTGGGGACAGGACTACAAGAGACCCAGTACTTC
once,TRBV30,TRBJ1-2,-,CAWSVLYRDGYTF,TGTGCCTGGAGTGTACTATATAGGGATGGCTACACCTTC
-,TRBV28,TRBJ1-4,-,CAGGRANEKLFF,TGTGCCGGGGGGCGAGCTAATGAAAAACTGTTTTTT
few,TRBV2,TRBJ2-3,TRBD2,CASSERRGAPDTQYF,TGTGCCAGCAGTGAACGGCGGGGGGCCCCAGATACGCAGTATTTT
-,TRBV5-1,TRBJ2-5,TRBD1,CASSLGTGQGFRETQYF,TGCGCCAGCAGCTTGGGCACGGGACAGGGGTTTAGAGAGACCCAGTACTTC
-,TRBV5-1,TRBJ2-7,-,CASSSQDDAGEQYF,TGCGCCAGCAGCTCGCAAGATGACGCGGGCGAGCAGTACTTC
-,TRBV5-4,TRBJ2-1,-,CASSPGGTVNYNEQFF,TGTGCCAGCAGCCCTGGCGGGACAGTGAACTACAATGAGCAGTTCTTC
-,TRBV11-2,TRBJ2-1,-,CASSLGGAGEQFF,TGTGCCAGCAGCCTAGGGGGTGCGGGTGAGCAGTTCTTC
-,TRBV6-6,TRBJ1-1,-,CASSRFSGTQNTEAFF,TGTGCCAGCAGCCGTTTCTCCGGGACGCAAAACACTGAAGCTTTCTTT
-,TRBV30,TRBJ2-1,TRBD2,CAWSVRTSGRRSSYNEQFF,TGTGCCTGGAGTGTACGTACTAGCGGGAGGCGTAGCTCCTACAATGAGCAGTTCTTC
-,TRBV15,TRBJ2-5,-,CATSSRVIAQETQYF,TGTGCCACCAGCAGCCGAGTAATAGCTCAAGAGACCCAGTACTTC
-,TRBV4-1,TRBJ2-2,-,CASSQERRDTNTGELFF,TGCGCCAGCAGCCAAGAGAGGCGGGATACCAACACCGGGGAGCTGTTTTTT
-,TRBV6-8,TRBJ2-5,-,CASTADQETQYF,TGTGCCAGCACTGCAGACCAAGAGACCCAGTACTTC
-,TRBV5-1,TRBJ1-1,-,CASSLDLGKGNTEAFF,TGCGCCAGCAGCTTGGATCTCGGGAAAGGGAACACTGAAGCTTTCTTT
once,TRBV7-6,TRBJ2-1,-,CASSQRQTTYNEQFF,TGTGCCAGCAGCCAAAGACAGACTACCTACAATGAGCAGTTCTTC
-,TRBV29-1,TRBJ2-1,TRBD2,CSVEEVAGGSDEQFF,TGCAGCGTTGAGGAGGTAGCGGGGGGGTCAGATGAGCAGTTCTTC
once,TRBV5-1,TRBJ1-2,TRBD1,CASSLAGTDNYGYTF,TGCGCCAGCAGCTTGGCCGGGACAGATAACTATGGCTACACCTTC
-,TRBV5-1,TRBJ2-1,-,CASSLKQPSSYNEQFF,TGCGCCAGCAGCTTGAAACAGCCAAGCTCCTACAATGAGCAGTTCTTC
-,TRBV5-4,TRBJ2-7,-,CASSPQGGGGTYEQYF,TGTGCCAGCAGCCCCCAGGGGGGAGGCGGAACCTACGAGCAGTACTTC
-,TRBV5-4,TRBJ2-3,TRBD1,CASSLTGGRSSTDTQYF,TGTGCCAGCAGCTTGACAGGGGGCCGATCTAGCACAGATACGCAGTATTTT
-,TRBV9,TRBJ2-7,-,CASSARDGTYEQYF,TGTGCCAGCAGCGCCCGGGACGGGACCTACGAGCAGTACTTC
-,TRBV6-4,TRBJ2-3,-,CASSENPDKGTDTQYF,TGTGCCAGCAGTGAGAACCCGGACAAGGGCACAGATACGCAGTATTTT
-,TRBV6-1,TRBJ2-6,-,CASSETGTGANVLTF,TGTGCCAGCAGTGAAACAGGGACTGGGGCCAACGTCCTGACTTTC
-,TRBV10-2,TRBJ2-1,-,CASSVMVGVNTGEQFF,TGCGCCAGCAGTGTGATGGTGGGGGTCAATACGGGTGAGCAGTTCTTC
-,TRBV29-1,TRBJ2-7,TRBD1,CSVGGRQGGEQYF,TGCAGCGTTGGTGGTCGACAGGGGGGCGAGCAGTACTTC
-,TRBV18,TRBJ2-2,-,CASSPRLRITPNTGELFF,TGTGCCAGCTCACCAAGGCTCAGAATTACTCCAAACACCGGGGAGCTGTTTTTT
once,TRBV20-1,TRBJ1-2,-,CSAKIDYGYTF,TGCAGTGCTAAGATCGACTATGGCTACACCTTC
-,TRBV11-2,TRBJ2-7,-,CATIRGPHEQYF,TGTGCCACCATACGGGGGCCCCACGAGCAGTACTTC
-,TRBV4-1,TRBJ2-5,TRBD1,CASSPTGANGQETQYF,TGCGCCAGCAGCCCTACAGGGGCAAATGGACAAGAGACCCAGTACTTC
-,TRBV5-5,TRBJ1-1,-,CASSFNTEAFF,TGTGCCAGCAGCTTTAACACTGAAGCTTTCTTT
-,TRBV9,TRBJ2-2,-,CASSRTGGLTGELFF,TGTGCCAGCAGCAGGACGGGGGGCCTAACCGGGGAGCTGTTTTTT